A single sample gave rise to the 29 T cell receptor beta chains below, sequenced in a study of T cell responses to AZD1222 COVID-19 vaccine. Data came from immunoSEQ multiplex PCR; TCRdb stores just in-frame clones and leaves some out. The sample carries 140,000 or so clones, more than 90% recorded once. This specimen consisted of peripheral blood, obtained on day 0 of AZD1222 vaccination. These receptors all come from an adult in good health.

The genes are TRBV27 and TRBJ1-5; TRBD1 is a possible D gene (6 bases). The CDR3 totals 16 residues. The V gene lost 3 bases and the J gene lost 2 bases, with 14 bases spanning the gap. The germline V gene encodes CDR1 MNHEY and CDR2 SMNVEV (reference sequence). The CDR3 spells CASSLGRGTGNQPQHF. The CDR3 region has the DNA TGTGCCAGCAGTTTGGGGAGGGGGACGGGCAATCAGCCCCAGCATTTT.

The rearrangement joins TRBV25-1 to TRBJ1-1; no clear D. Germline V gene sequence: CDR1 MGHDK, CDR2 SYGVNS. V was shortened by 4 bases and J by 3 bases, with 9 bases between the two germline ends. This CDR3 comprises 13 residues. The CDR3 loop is CASSGDFDTEAFF. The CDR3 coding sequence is TGTGCCAGCAGTGGGGATTTCGACACTGAAGCTTTCTTT.

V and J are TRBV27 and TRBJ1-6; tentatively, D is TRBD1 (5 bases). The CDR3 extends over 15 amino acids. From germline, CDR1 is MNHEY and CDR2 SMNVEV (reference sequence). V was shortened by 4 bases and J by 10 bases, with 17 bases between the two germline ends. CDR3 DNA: TGTGCCAGCAGTTACCTTGGGACCGGTGGATCACCCCTCCACTTT. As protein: CASSYLGTGGSPLHF.

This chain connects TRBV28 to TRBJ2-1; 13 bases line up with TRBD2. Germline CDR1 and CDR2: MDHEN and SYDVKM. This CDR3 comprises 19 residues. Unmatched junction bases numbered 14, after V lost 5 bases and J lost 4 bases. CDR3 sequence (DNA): TGTGCCAGCAGTGAAGACGGGACTAGCGGGAATATAATTTACAATGAGCAGTTCTTC. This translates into CASSEDGTSGNIIYNEQFF.

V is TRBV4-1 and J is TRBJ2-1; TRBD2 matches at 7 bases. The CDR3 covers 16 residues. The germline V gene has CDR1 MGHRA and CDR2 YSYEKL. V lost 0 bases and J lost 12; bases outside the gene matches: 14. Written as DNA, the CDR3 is TGCGCCAGCAGCCAAGATACAGTAAGCGGGGTCCGGGGGCAGTTCTTC. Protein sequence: CASSQDTVSGVRGQFF.

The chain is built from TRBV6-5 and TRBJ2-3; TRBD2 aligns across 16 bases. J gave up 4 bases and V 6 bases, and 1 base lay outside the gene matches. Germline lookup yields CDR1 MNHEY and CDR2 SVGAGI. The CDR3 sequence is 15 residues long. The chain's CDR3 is CASRGLAGGPDTQYF. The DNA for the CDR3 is TGTGCCAGCAGGGGACTAGCGGGAGGGCCAGATACGCAGTATTTT.

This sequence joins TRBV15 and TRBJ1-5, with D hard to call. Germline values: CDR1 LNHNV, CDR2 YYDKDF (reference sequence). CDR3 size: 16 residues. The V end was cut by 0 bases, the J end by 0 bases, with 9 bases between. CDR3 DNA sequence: TGTGCCACCAGCAGAGATCTCCTTTATAGCAATCAGCCCCAGCATTTT. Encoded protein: CATSRDLLYSNQPQHF.

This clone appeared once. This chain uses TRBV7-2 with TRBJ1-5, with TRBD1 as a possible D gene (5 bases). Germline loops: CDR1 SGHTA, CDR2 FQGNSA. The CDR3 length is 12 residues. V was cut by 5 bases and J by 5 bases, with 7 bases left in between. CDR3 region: CASSPRDQPQHF. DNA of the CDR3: TGTGCCAGCAGCCCCAGGGATCAGCCCCAGCATTTT. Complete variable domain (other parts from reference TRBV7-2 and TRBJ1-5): GAGVSQSPSNKVTEKGKDVELRCDPISGHTALYWYRQSLGQGLEFLIYFQGNSAPDKSGLPSDRFSAERTGGSVSTLTIQRTQQEDSAVYLCASSPRDQPQHFGDGTRLSIL.

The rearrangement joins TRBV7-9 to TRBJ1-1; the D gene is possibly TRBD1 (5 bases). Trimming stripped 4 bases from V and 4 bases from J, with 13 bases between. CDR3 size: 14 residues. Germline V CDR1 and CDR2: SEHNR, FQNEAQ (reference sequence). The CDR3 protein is CASSSLRDGTEAFF. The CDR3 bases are TGTGCCAGCAGCTCGTTGAGGGACGGCACTGAAGCTTTCTTT.

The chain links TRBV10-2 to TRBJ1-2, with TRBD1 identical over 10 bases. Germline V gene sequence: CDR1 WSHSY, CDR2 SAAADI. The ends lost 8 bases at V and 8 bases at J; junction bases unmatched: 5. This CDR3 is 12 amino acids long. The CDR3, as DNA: TGCGCCAGCGCCAGACAGGGGGCAGGCTACACCTTC. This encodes CASARQGAGYTF.

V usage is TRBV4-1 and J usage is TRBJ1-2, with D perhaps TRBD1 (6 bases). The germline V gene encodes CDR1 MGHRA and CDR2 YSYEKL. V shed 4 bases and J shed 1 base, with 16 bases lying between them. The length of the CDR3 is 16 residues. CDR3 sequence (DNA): TGCGCCAGCAGCCCCTGGAAGGACAGCTTTAACTATGGCTACACCTTC. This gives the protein CASSPWKDSFNYGYTF.

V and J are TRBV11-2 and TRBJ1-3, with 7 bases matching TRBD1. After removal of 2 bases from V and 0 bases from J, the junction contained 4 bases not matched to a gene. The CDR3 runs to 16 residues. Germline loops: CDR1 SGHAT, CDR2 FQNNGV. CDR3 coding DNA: TGTGCCAGCAGCTTAAACAGGGGACCCTCTGGAAACACCATATATTTT. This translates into CASSLNRGPSGNTIYF.

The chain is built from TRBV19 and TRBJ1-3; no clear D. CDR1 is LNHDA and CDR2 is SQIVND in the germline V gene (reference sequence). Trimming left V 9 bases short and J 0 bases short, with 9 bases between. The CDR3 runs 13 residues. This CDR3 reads CASRPSSGNTIYF. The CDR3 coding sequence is TGTGCCAGCCGACCTAGCTCTGGAAACACCATATATTTT. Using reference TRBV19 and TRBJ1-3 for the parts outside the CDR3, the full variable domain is DGGITQSPKYLFRKEGQNVTLSCEQNLNHDAMYWYRQDPGQGLRLIYYSQIVNDFQKGDIAEGYSVSREKKESFPLTVTSAQKNPTAFYLCASRPSSGNTIYFGEGSWLTVV.

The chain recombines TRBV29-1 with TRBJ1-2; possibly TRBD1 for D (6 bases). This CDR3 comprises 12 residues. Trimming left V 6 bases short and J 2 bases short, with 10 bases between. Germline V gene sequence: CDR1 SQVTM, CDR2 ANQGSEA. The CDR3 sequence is CSVATGNYGYTF. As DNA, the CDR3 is TGCAGCGTGGCGACAGGAAACTATGGCTACACCTTC.

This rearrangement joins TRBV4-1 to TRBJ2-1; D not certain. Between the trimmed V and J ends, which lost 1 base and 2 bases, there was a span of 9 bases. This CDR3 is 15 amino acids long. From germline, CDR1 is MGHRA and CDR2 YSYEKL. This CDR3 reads CASSQGSLAYNEQFF. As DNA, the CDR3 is TGCGCCAGCAGCCAAGGGTCGCTAGCCTACAATGAGCAGTTCTTC.

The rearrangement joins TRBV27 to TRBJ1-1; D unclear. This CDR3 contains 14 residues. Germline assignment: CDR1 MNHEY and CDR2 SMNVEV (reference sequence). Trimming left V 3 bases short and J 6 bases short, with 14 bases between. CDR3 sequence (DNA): TGTGCCAGCAGTTTGCCCCATATTGGGGCTGAAGCTTTCTTT. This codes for CASSLPHIGAEAFF.

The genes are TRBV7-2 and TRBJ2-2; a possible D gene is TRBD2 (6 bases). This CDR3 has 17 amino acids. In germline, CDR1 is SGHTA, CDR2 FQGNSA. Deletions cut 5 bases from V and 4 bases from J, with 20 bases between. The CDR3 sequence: CASSPSPSSDSTGELFF. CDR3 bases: TGTGCCAGCAGCCCCTCGCCGTCTAGCGATTCCACCGGGGAGCTGTTTTTT.

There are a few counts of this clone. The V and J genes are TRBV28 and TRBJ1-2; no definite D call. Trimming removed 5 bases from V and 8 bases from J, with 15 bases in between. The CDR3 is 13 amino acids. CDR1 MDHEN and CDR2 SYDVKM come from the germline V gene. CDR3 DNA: TGTGCCAGCAGTCCCCGTTGGGGAGACGGCTACACCTTC. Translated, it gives CASSPRWGDGYTF.

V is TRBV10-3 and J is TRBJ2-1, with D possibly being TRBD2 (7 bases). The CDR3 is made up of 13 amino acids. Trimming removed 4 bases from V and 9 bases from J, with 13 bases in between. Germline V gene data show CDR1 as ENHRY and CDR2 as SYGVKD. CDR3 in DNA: TGTGCCATCAGTGGGCAGGGGAGGGGTGAGCAGTTCTTC. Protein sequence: CAISGQGRGEQFF.

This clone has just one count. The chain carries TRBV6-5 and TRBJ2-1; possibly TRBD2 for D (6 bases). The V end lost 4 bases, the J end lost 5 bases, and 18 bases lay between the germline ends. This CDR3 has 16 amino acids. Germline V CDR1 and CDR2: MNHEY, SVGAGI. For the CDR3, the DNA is TGTGCCAGCAGTTCTCCCGGGGGTGGCCCCAACAATGAGCAGTTCTTC. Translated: CASSSPGGGPNNEQFF.

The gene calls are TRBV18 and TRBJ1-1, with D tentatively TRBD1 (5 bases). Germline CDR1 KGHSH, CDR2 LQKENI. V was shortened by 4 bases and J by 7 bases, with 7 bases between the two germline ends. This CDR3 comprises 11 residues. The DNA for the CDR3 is TGTGCCAGCTCACGGGACGGTGAAGCTTTCTTT. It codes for CASSRDGEAFF. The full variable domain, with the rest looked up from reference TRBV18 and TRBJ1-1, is NAGVMQNPRHLVRRRGQEARLRCSPMKGHSHVYWYRQLPEEGLKFMVYLQKENIIDESGMPKERFSAEFPKEGPSILRIQQVVRGDSAAYFCASSRDGEAFFGQGTRLTVV.

The CDR3 protein is CSASSGNTIYF. Here the CDR3 DNA reads TGCAGTGCTAGTAGTGGAAACACCATATATTTT. V gene TRBV20-1 combines with J gene TRBJ1-3; D remains ambiguous. Trimming shortened V by 3 bases and J by 3 bases, and 3 bases separated the two germline ends. Germline loops: CDR1 DFQATT, CDR2 SNEGSKA (reference sequence). The CDR3 runs to 11 residues.

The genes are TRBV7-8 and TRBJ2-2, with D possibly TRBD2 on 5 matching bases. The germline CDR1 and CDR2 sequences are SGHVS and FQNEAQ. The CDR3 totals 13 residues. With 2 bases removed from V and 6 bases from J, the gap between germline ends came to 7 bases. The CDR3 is CASSLRGSGELFF. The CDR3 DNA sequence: TGTGCCAGCAGCTTACGGGGTTCCGGGGAGCTGTTTTTT. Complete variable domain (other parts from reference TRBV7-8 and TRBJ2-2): GAGVSQSPRYKVAKRGQDVALRCDPISGHVSLFWYQQALGQGPEFLTYFQNEAQLDKSGLPSDRFFAERPEGSVSTLKIQRTQQEDSAVYLCASSLRGSGELFFGEGSRLTVL.

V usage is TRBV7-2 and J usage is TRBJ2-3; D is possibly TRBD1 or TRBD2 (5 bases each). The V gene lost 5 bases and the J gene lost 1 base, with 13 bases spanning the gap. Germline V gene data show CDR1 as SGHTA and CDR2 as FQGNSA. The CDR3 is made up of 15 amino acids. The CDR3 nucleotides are TGTGCCAGCAGCCCATTACCGGGGCGCACAGATACGCAGTATTTT. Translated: CASSPLPGRTDTQYF.

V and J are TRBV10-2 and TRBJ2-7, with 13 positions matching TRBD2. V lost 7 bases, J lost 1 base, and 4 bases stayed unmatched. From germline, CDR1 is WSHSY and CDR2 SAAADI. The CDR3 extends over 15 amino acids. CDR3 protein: CASKEGLAGSYEQYF. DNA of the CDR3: TGCGCCAGCAAGGAGGGACTAGCGGGATCCTACGAGCAGTACTTC.

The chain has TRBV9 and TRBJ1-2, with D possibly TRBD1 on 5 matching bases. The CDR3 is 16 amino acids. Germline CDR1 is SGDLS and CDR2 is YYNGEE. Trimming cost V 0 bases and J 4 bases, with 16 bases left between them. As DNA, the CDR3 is TGTGCCAGCAGCGTAGGTTTTATTGGGGCTGCCTATGGCTACACCTTC. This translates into CASSVGFIGAAYGYTF.

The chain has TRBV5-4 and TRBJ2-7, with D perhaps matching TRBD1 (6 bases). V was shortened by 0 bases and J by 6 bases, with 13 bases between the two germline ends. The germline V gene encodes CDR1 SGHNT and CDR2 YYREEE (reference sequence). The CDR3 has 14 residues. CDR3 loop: CASSLGQELSEQYF. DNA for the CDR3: TGTGCCAGCAGCTTGGGACAGGAGCTCTCCGAGCAGTACTTC.

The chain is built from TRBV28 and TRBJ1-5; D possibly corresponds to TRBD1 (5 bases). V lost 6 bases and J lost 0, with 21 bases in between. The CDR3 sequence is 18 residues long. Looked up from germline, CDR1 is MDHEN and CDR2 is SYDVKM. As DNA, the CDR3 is TGTGCCAGCAGCCATACGACGTACAGGTGGTCTAGCAATCAGCCCCAGCATTTT. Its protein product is CASSHTTYRWSSNQPQHF. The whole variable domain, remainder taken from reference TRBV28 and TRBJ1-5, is DVKVTQSSRYLVKRTGEKVFLECVQDMDHENMFWYRQDPGLGLRLIYFSYDVKMKEKGDIPEGYSVSREKKERFSLILESASTNQTSMYLCASSHTTYRWSSNQPQHFGDGTRLSIL.

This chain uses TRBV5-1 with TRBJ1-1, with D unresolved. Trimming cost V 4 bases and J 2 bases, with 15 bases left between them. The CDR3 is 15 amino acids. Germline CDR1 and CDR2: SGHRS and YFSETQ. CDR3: CASSPLVGDNTEAFF. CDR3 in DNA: TGCGCCAGCAGCCCATTAGTGGGAGACAACACTGAAGCTTTCTTT.